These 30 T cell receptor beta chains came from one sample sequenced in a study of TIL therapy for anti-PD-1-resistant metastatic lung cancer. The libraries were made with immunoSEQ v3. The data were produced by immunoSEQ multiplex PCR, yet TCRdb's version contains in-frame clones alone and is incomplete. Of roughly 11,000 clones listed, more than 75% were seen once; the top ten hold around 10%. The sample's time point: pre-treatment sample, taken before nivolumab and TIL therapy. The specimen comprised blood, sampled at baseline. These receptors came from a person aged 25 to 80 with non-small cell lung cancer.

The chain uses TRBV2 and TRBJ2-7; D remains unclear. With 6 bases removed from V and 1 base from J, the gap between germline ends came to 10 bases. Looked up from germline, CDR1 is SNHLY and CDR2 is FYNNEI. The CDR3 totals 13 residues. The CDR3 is CASSVTRSYEQYF. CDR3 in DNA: TGTGCCAGCAGCGTCACCAGATCCTACGAGCAGTACTTC.

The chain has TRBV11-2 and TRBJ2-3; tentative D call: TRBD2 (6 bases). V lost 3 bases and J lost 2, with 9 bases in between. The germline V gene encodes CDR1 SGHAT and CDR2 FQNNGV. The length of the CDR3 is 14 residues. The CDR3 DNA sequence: TGTGCCAGCAGCTTCGGGGGATTCACAGATACGCAGTATTTT. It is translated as CASSFGGFTDTQYF.

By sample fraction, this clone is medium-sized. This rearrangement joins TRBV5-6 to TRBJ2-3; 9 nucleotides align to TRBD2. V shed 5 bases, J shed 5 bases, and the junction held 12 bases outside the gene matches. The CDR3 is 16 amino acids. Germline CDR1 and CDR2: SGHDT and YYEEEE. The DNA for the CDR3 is TGTGCCAGCAGACAGACTAGCGGAAGGGGGAAAGATACGCAGTATTTT. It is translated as CASRQTSGRGKDTQYF.

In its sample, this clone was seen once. CDR3 nucleotides: TGTGCCAGCAGCCCCCCGGGAGGGTACGAGCAGTACTTC. Amino acids: CASSPPGGYEQYF. The chain recombines TRBV14 with TRBJ2-7, with 8 bases aligning to TRBD2. CDR1 SGHDN and CDR2 FVKESK come from the germline V gene. V lost 4 bases, J lost 4 bases, and 3 bases stayed unmatched. The CDR3 is 13 amino acids.

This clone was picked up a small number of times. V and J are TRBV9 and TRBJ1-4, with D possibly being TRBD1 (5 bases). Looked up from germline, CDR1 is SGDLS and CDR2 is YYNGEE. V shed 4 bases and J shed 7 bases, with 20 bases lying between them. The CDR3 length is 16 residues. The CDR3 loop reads CASSTGHLTGGEKLFF. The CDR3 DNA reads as TGTGCCAGCAGCACAGGACACCTCACCGGGGGTGAAAAACTGTTTTTT.

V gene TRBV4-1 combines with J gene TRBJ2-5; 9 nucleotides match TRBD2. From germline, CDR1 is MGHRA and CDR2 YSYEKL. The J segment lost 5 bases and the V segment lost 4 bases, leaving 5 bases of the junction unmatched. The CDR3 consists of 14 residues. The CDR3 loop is CASSLVAGVETQYF. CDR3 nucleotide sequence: TGCGCCAGCAGCCTAGTAGCGGGAGTTGAGACCCAGTACTTC.

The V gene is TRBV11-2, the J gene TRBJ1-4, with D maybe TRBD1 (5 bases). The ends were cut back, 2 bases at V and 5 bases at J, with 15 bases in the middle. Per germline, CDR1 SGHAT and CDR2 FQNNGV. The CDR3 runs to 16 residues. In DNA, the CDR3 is TGTGCCAGCAGCTTAAGGAGTTGGCAGGGCAATGAAAAACTGTTTTTT. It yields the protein CASSLRSWQGNEKLFF. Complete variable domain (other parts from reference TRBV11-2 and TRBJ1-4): EAGVAQSPRYKIIEKRQSVAFWCNPISGHATLYWYQQILGQGPKLLIQFQNNGVVDDSQLPKDRFSAERLKGVDSTLKIQPAKLEDSAVYLCASSLRSWQGNEKLFFGSGTQLSVL.

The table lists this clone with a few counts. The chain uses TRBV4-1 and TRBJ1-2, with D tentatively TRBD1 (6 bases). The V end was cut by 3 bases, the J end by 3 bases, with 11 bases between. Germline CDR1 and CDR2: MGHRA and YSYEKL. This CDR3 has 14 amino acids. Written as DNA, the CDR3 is TGCGCCAGCAGCCAGGAGGGACACTACTATGGCTACACCTTC. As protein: CASSQEGHYYGYTF.

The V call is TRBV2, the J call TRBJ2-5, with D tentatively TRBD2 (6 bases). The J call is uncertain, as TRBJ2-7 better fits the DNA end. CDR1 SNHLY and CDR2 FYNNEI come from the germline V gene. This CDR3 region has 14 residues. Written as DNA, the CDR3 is TGTGCCAGCAGTGAAGTGGGGAGGTCCTACGAGCAGTACTTC. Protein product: CASSEVGRSYEQYF.

The CDR3 region is CASSNLSGLRNQPQHF. CDR3 DNA sequence: TGTGCCAGTAGTAACCTTTCAGGGCTGCGCAATCAGCCCCAGCATTTT. The chain couples TRBV19 to TRBJ1-5; tentatively, D is TRBD1 (5 bases). Deletions cut 4 bases from V and 2 bases from J, with 15 bases between. This CDR3 is 16 amino acids long. Germline CDR1 and CDR2: LNHDA and SQIVND (reference sequence).

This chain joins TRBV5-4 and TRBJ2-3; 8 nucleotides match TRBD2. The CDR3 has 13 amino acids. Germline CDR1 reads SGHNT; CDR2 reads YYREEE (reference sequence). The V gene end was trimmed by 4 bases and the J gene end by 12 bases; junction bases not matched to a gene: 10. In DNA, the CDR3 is TGTGCCAGCAGCAGTCTCCGGGAGGGCCAACAGTATTTT. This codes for CASSSLREGQQYF. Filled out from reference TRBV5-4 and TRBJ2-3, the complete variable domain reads ETGVTQSPTHLIKTRGQQVTLRCSSQSGHNTVSWYQQALGQGPQFIFQYYREEENGRGNFPPRFSGLQFPNYSSELNVNALELDDSALYLCASSSLREGQQYFGPGTRLTVL.

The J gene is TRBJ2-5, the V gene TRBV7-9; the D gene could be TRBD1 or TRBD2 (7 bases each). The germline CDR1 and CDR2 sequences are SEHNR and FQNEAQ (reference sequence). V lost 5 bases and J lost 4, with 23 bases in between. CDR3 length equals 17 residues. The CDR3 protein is CASSPRGGSGGRETQYF. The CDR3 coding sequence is TGTGCCAGCAGCCCAAGGGGGGGTTCAGGGGGAAGAGAGACCCAGTACTTC.

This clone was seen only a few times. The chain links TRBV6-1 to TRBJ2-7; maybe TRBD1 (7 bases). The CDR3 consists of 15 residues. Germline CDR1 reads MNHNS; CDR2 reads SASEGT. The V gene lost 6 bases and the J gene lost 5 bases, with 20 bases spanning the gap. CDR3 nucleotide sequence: TGTGCCAGCAGCCCCCTGGGCAGGGGGGCTGACGAGCAGTACTTC. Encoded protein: CASSPLGRGADEQYF.

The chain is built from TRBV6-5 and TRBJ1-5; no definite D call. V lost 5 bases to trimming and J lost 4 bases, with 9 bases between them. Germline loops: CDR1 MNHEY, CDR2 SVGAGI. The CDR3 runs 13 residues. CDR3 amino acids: CASSNQHNQPQHF. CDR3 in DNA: TGTGCCAGCAGTAACCAACATAATCAGCCCCAGCATTTT.

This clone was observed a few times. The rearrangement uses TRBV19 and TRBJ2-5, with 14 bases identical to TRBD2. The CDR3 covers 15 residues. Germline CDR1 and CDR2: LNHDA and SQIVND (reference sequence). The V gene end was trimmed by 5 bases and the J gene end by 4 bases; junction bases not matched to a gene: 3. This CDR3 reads CASSVGTSGRETQYF. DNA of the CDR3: TGTGCCAGTAGTGTCGGGACTAGCGGGAGAGAGACCCAGTACTTC.

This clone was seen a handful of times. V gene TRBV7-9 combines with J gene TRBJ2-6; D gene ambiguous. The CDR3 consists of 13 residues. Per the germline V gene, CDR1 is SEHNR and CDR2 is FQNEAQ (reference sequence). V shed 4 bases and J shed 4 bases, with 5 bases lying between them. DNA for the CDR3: TGTGCCAGCAGCTCCTCCGGGGCCAACGTCCTGACTTTC. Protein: CASSSSGANVLTF.

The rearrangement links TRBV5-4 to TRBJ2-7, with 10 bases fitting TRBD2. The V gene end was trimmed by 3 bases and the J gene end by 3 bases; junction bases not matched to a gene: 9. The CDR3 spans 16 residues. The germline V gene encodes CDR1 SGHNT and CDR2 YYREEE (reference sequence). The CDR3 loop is CASSSYLAGGGYEQYF. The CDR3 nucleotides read TGTGCCAGCAGCTCATATTTAGCGGGAGGTGGCTACGAGCAGTACTTC.

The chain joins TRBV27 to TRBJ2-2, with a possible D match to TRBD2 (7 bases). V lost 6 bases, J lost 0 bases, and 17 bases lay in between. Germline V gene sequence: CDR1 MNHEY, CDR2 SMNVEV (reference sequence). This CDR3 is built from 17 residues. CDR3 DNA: TGTGCCAGCAGCCCGGAATGGGGGGGCCCGAACACCGGGGAGCTGTTTTTT. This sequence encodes CASSPEWGGPNTGELFF.

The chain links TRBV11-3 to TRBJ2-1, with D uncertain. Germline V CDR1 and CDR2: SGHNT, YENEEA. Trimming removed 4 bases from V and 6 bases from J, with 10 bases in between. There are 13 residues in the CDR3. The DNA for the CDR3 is TGTGCCAGCAGCTCCACGCGGATCAATGAGCAGTTCTTC. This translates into CASSSTRINEQFF.

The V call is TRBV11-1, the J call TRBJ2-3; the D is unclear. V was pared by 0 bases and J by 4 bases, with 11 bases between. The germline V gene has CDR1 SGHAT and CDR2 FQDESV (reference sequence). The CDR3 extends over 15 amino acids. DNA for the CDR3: TGTGCCAGCAGCTTAGCATTGCCCGGGTCAGATACGCAGTATTTT. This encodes CASSLALPGSDTQYF.

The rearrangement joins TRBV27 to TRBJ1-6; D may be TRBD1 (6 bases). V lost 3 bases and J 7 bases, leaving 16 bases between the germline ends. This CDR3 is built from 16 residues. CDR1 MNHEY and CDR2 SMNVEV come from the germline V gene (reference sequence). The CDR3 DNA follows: TGTGCCAGCAGTTTCAATTCAGGGGTTTTGAATTCACCCCTCCACTTT. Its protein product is CASSFNSGVLNSPLHF.

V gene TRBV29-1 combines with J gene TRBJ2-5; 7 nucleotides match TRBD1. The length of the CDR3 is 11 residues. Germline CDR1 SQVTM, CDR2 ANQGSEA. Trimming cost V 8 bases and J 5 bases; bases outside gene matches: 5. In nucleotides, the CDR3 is TGCAGCAACGGACAGGCCGAGACCCAGTACTTC. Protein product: CSNGQAETQYF.

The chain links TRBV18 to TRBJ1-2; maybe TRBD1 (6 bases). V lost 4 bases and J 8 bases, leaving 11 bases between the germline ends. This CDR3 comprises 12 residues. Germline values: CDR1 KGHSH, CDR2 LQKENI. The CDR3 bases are TGTGCCAGCTCACTGGACAGCCCCGGCTACACCTTC. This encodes CASSLDSPGYTF. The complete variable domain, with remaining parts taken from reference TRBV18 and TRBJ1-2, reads NAGVMQNPRHLVRRRGQEARLRCSPMKGHSHVYWYRQLPEEGLKFMVYLQKENIIDESGMPKERFSAEFPKEGPSILRIQQVVRGDSAAYFCASSLDSPGYTFGSGTRLTVV.

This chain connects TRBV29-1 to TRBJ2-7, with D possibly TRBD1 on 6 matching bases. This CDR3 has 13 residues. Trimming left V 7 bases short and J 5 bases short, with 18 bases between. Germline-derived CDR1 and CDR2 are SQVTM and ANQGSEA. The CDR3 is CSAYRDTVDEQYF. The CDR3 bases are TGCAGCGCGTACCGGGACACAGTTGACGAGCAGTACTTC.

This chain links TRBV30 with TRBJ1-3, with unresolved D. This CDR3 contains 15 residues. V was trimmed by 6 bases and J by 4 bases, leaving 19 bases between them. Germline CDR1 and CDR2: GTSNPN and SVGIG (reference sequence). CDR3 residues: CACQDPLRRGNTIYF. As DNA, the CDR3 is TGTGCCTGCCAGGACCCGCTACGACGGGGAAACACCATATATTTT. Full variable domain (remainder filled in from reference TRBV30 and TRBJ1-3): SQTIHQWPATLVQPVGSPLSLECTVEGTSNPNLYWYRQAAGRGLQLLFYSVGIGQISSEVPQNLSASRPQDRQFILSSKKLLLSDSGFYLCACQDPLRRGNTIYFGEGSWLTVV.

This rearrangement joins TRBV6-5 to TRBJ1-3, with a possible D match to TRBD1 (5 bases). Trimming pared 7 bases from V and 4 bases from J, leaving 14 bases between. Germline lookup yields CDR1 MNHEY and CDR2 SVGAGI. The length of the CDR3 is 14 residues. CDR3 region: CASKRQSSGNTIYF. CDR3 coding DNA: TGTGCCAGCAAGAGACAGAGCTCCGGAAACACCATATATTTT.

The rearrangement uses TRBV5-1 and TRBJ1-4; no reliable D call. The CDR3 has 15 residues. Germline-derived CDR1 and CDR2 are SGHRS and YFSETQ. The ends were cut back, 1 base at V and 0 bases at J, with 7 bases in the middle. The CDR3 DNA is TGCGCCAGCAGCTTGTGGGAAGCAACTAATGAAAAACTGTTTTTT. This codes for CASSLWEATNEKLFF.

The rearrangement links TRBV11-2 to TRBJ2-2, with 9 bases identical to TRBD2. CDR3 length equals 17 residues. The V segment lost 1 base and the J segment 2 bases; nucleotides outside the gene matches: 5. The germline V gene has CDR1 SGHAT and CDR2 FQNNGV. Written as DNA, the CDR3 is TGTGCCAGCAGCTTAGGAAGACTAGCGGACAACACCGGGGAGCTGTTTTTT. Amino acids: CASSLGRLADNTGELFF.

The CDR3: CASSLEASGAYNEQFF. The CDR3 coding sequence is TGCGCCAGCAGCTTGGAGGCTAGCGGGGCCTACAATGAGCAGTTCTTC. The V call is TRBV5-1, the J call TRBJ2-1; 9 bases align to TRBD2. The trim removed 0 bases at V and 2 bases at J, leaving 3 bases unmatched. The CDR3 covers 16 residues. Germline CDR1 reads SGHRS; CDR2 reads YFSETQ.

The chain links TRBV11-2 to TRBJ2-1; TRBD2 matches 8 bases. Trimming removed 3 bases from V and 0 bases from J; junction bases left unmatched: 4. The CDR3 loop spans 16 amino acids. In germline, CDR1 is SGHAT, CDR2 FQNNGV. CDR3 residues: CASSFTSGSSYNEQFF. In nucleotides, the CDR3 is TGTGCCAGCAGCTTTACTAGCGGAAGCTCCTACAATGAGCAGTTCTTC.